Listed here is a single T cell receptor (beta chain). With 3 bases removed from V and 12 bases from J, the gap between germline ends came to 17 bases. CDR3 length: 13 residues. Germline CDR1 and CDR2: SGHDN and FVKESK. This sample stems from a study of control samples from healthy donors and cancer patients. Only in-frame clones appear in the TCRdb table, and some are missing; sequencing was by immunoSEQ multiplex PCR. The sample lists 100,000 to 150,000 clones, around 92% occurring once. Source material: PBMCs. The source is a man older than 75 with head and neck cancer. This chain joins TRBV14 and TRBJ2-5; maybe TRBD1 (6 bases). CDR3 region: CASSQSRDGTKYF. The CDR3 nucleotides read TGTGCCAGCAGCCAGTCCCGGGACGGGACAAAGTACTTC. The full variable domain, with the rest looked up from reference TRBV14 and TRBJ2-5, is EAGVTQFPSHSVIEKGQTVTLRCDPISGHDNLYWYRRVMGKEIKFLLHFVKESKQDESGMPNNRFLAERTGGTYSTLKVQPAELEDSGVYFCASSQSRDGTKYFGPGTRLLVL.